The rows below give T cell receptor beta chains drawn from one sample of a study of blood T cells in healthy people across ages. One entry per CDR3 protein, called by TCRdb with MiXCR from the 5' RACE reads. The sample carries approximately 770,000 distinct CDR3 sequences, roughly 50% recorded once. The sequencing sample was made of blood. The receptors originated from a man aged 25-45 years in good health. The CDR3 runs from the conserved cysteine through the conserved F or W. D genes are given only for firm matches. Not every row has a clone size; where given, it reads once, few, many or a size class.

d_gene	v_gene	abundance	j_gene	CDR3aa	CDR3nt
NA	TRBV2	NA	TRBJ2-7	CASSSPTGAIYEQYF	TGTGCCAGCAGTTCCCCGACAGGAGCGATATACGAGCAGTACTTC
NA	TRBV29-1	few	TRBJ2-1	CSVQRALGTNEQFF	TGCAGCGTACAAAGGGCGCTAGGGACGAATGAGCAGTTCTTC
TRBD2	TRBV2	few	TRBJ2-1	CASAWSGGESEQFF	TGTGCCAGCGCCTGGAGCGGGGGGGAATCTGAGCAGTTCTTC
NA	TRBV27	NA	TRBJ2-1	CASSSRGGSYNEQFF	TGTGCCAGCAGTTCTAGGGGGGGTTCCTACAATGAGCAGTTCTTC
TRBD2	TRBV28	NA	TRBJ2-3	CASSLPGLGPDTQYF	TGTGCCAGCAGTTTGCCGGGACTAGGACCAGATACGCAGTATTTT
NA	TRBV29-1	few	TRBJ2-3	CSVDDRTDTQYF	TGCAGCGTTGACGACCGCACAGATACGCAGTATTTT
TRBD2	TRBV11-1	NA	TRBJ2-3	CASSSTGGLGDTQYF	TGTGCCAGCAGCTCCACGGGGGGACTGGGAGATACGCAGTATTTT
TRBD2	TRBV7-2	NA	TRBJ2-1	CASSLVPLIAGGNEQFF	TGTGCCAGCAGCTTAGTCCCGTTGATAGCGGGAGGGAATGAGCAGTTCTTC
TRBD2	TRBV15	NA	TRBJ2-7	CATSRGVRERDEQYF	TGTGCCACCAGCAGAGGCGTGCGGGAGAGGGACGAGCAGTACTTC
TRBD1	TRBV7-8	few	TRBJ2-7	CASSSGTGDNEQYF	TGTGCCAGCAGTTCCGGGACAGGGGACAACGAGCAGTACTTC
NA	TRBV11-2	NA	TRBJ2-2	CASSLGFNTGELFF	TGTGCCAGCAGCTTAGGATTCAACACCGGGGAGCTGTTTTTT
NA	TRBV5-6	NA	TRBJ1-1	CASSFFNGAEAFF	TGTGCCAGCAGCTTCTTCAACGGCGCTGAAGCTTTCTTT
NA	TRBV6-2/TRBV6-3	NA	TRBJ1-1	CTSRDRRVVNTEAFF	TGTACCAGCAGGGATCGAAGGGTCGTAAACACTGAAGCTTTCTTT
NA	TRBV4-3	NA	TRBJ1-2	CASSQESGSYGYTF	TGCGCCAGCAGCCAAGAATCCGGGAGCTATGGCTACACCTTC
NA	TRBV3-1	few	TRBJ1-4	CASSPGGSEGKLFF	TGTGCCAGCAGCCCTGGAGGTTCGGAGGGAAAACTGTTTTTT
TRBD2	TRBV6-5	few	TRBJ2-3	CASCGGASGPTDTQYF	TGTGCCAGCTGCGGAGGAGCTAGCGGACCGACAGATACGCAGTATTTT
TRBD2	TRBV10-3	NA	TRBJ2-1	CAMASGGSYNEQFF	TGTGCCATGGCTAGCGGGGGTTCCTACAATGAGCAGTTCTTC
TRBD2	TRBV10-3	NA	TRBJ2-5	CAISESSGGAGIETQYF	TGTGCCATCAGTGAGAGTTCCGGGGGGGCCGGGATTGAGACCCAGTACTTC
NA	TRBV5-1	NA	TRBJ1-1	CASSPRAGSSKTVNTEAFF	TGCGCCAGCAGCCCCAGAGCGGGGTCGAGCAAAACTGTGAACACTGAAGCTTTCTTT
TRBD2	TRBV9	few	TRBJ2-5	CASSAGGLAGQETQYF	TGTGCCAGCAGCGCTGGTGGACTAGCGGGGCAGGAGACCCAGTACTTC
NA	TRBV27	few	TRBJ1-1	CASSLHGGKDAEAFF	TGTGCCAGCAGTTTACACGGCGGTAAGGATGCTGAAGCTTTCTTT
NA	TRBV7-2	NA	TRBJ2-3	CASSLFAARPDTQYF	TGTGCCAGCAGCTTATTTGCGGCCCGGCCGGATACGCAGTATTTT
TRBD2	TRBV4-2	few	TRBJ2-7	CASSQEFSLAASYEQYF	TGTGCCAGCAGCCAAGAATTCTCCCTAGCGGCGAGCTACGAGCAGTACTTC
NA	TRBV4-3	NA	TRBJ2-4	CASSQDVTSPIQYF	TGCGCCAGCAGCCAAGATGTGACCTCTCCCATTCAGTACTTC
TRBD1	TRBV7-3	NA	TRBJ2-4	CASSSDRGNIQYF	TGTGCCAGCAGCTCGGACAGGGGAAACATTCAGTACTTC
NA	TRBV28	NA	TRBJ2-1	CASSSGQSSNEQFF	TGTGCCAGCAGTTCGGGACAATCAAGCAATGAGCAGTTCTTC
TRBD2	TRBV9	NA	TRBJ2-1	CASSPGLAGGRKFF	TGTGCCAGCAGCCCGGGACTAGCGGGGGGTCGGAAGTTCTTC
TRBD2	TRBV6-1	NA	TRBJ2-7	CASSPSGAGGAYEQYF	TGTGCCAGCAGTCCCTCCGGGGCGGGGGGTGCCTACGAGCAGTACTTC
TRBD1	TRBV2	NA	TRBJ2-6	CASTGGASGANVLTF	TGTGCCAGCACAGGGGGCGCAAGTGGGGCCAACGTCCTGACTTTC
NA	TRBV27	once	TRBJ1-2	CASSLVGTIANYGYTF	TGTGCCAGCAGTTTAGTCGGCACGATAGCTAACTATGGCTACACCTTC
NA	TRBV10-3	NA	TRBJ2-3	CAISESGNTDSQYF	TGTGCCATCAGTGAGTCGGGGAACACAGATTCGCAGTATTTT